These 24 T cell receptor beta chains were all obtained from the same sample, sequenced in a study of blood T cells in healthy people across ages. Primed by a sample-barcoded 5' primer and a J-beta primer mix, a second PCR proceeded for 7 to 11 cycles. TCRdb re-analysed the 5' RACE reads in MiXCR, keeping a single row per CDR3 protein. The sample holds 550,000 to 700,000 distinct CDR3 sequences, about 25% seen once. Sequencing used blood. These receptors were taken from a woman aged 70 to 79 in good health.

This sequence joins TRBV10-3 and TRBJ1-2, with D unresolved. Germline CDR1 reads ENHRY; CDR2 reads SYGVKD. The CDR3 loop spans 13 amino acids. V was clipped by 9 bases and J by 0 bases, with 11 bases between them. CDR3 sequence (DNA): TGTGCCATTCAGACGGGATCTAACTATGGCTACACCTTC. Its protein product is CAIQTGSNYGYTF.

This clonotype was detected a few times. DNA for the CDR3: TGCAGTGCTAAAACCCGTCCGGGGGGCGATAACTATGGCTACACCTTC. It encodes CSAKTRPGGDNYGYTF. V is TRBV20-1 and J is TRBJ1-2; tentatively, D is TRBD1 (6 bases). Deletions cut 4 bases from V and 1 base from J, with 19 bases between. The CDR3 sequence is 16 residues long. Germline V gives CDR1 DFQATT, CDR2 SNEGSKA (reference sequence).

This clonotype was observed many times. This rearrangement joins TRBV12-3 or TRBV12-4 to TRBJ1-1; 7 bases align to TRBD1. The CDR3 has 13 residues. V trimming: 6 bases; J trimming: 5 bases; junction bases outside the gene matches: 6. CDR3 loop: CASSLLQGTEAFF. In DNA, the CDR3 is TGTGCCAGCAGCCTTTTACAGGGGACTGAAGCTTTCTTT.

The chain uses TRBV7-4 and TRBJ1-1, with D possibly TRBD1 on 5 matching bases. Trimming removed 7 bases at V and 4 bases at J, with 19 bases between. This CDR3 spans 15 amino acids. CDR1 is SGHVT and CDR2 is SQSDAQ in the germline V gene. The DNA of the CDR3 is TGTGCCAGCAACGCGTCCTGTACTGGGGGCACTGAAGCTTTCTTT. This encodes CASNASCTGGTEAFF. The full variable domain, rest sourced from reference TRBV7-4 and TRBJ1-1, is GAGVSQSPRYKVAKRGRDVALRCDSISGHVTLYWYRQTLGQGSEVLTYSQSDAQRDKSGRPSGRFSAERPERSVSTLKIQRTEQGDSAVYLCASNASCTGGTEAFFGQGTRLTVV.

The V and J genes are TRBV11-2 and TRBJ2-5, with D perhaps matching TRBD1 or TRBD2 (5 bases each). This CDR3 is 15 amino acids long. V was trimmed by 2 bases and J by 4 bases, leaving 14 bases between them. Germline assignment: CDR1 SGHAT and CDR2 FQNNGV. In DNA, the CDR3 is TGTGCCAGCAGCTTAATAGGGGTAGAGGGAGAGACCCAGTACTTC. It yields the protein CASSLIGVEGETQYF.

The chain couples TRBV10-3 to TRBJ2-1; D is perhaps TRBD1 (6 bases). The CDR3 consists of 15 residues. CDR1 is ENHRY and CDR2 is SYGVKD in the germline V gene. Trimming pared 0 bases from V and 3 bases from J, leaving 9 bases between. CDR3 bases: TGTGCCATCAGTGAGTCGGGGGACAACTACAATGAGCAGTTCTTC. It codes for CAISESGDNYNEQFF.

V and J are TRBV13 and TRBJ1-3, with TRBD1 as a possible D gene (5 bases). CDR1 and CDR2 from the germline V gene are PRHDT and FYEKMQ (reference sequence). This CDR3 is 16 amino acids long. Trimming removed 2 bases at V and 0 bases at J, with 11 bases between. CDR3 DNA: TGTGCCAGCAGCTTACCGCCGGGGCGCTCTGGAAACACCATATATTTT. Translated, it gives CASSLPPGRSGNTIYF.

This clonotype was detected a few times. One end of the junction does not line up with germline, which may come from a read error. This sequence joins TRBV4-2 and TRBJ2-5; TRBD1 matches at 9 bases. Looked up from germline, CDR1 is LGHNA and CDR2 is YNFKEQ. The CDR3 has 14 residues. The CDR3 coding sequence is TGTGCCAGCGGACAACAGGGGGCAACGGAGACCCAGCACTTC. Residues: CASGQQGATETQHF.

This clonotype was counted between two and nine times. V and J are TRBV4-3 and TRBJ2-5; 11 bases are a match to TRBD2. The CDR3 contains 16 residues. Germline loops: CDR1 LGHNA, CDR2 YSLEER. V shed 2 bases, J shed 2 bases, and the junction held 4 bases outside the gene matches. CDR3 in DNA: TGCGCCAGCAGCCAAATAGGGACTAGCGGACAAGAGACCCAGTACTTC. Amino acids: CASSQIGTSGQETQYF.

This clonotype was detected a few times. The rearrangement links TRBV4-3 to TRBJ2-7, with D perhaps TRBD1 (5 bases). CDR3 length equals 16 residues. V was shortened by 0 bases and J by 1 base, with 13 bases between the two germline ends. The germline V gene has CDR1 LGHNA and CDR2 YSLEER. CDR3 residues: CASSQDYTGFSYEQYF. CDR3 sequence (DNA): TGCGCCAGCAGCCAAGATTATACAGGATTTTCCTACGAGCAGTACTTC.

This clonotype was seen only a few times. The gene calls are TRBV12-3 or TRBV12-4 and TRBJ1-2; D gene ambiguous. This CDR3 spans 15 amino acids. Trimming pared 5 bases from V and 8 bases from J, leaving 21 bases between. The CDR3 DNA sequence: TGTGCCAGCAGTCACACGTACGTACAGATAGGGGGCTACACCTTC. Protein sequence: CASSHTYVQIGGYTF.

V gene TRBV4-2 combines with J gene TRBJ1-2; the D gene is possibly TRBD1 (5 bases). V lost 4 bases and J lost 0, with 15 bases in between. Germline lookup yields CDR1 LGHNA and CDR2 YNFKEQ. The CDR3 consists of 16 residues. The CDR3: CASSLPDGGTNYGYTF. The CDR3 DNA reads TGTGCCAGCAGCCTCCCAGACGGGGGGACTAACTATGGCTACACCTTC.

This clonotype was observed a handful of times. The chain links TRBV7-8 to TRBJ1-4; D is ambiguous. This CDR3 has 16 residues. V gave up 1 base and J gave up 9 bases, with 18 bases separating them. Germline values: CDR1 SGHVS, CDR2 FQNEAQ. The DNA of the CDR3 is TGTGCCAGCAGCTTAGTTTCAACTGGGGTTAGGCAAAAACTGTTTTTT. This translates into CASSLVSTGVRQKLFF.

This rearrangement joins TRBV6-2 or TRBV6-3 to TRBJ2-1; D might be TRBD1 or TRBD2, each matching 5 bases. The J call may be in error: the DNA end matches TRBJ2-5 better. CDR1 and CDR2 (germline): MNHEY, SVGEGT. CDR3 length equals 15 residues. The chain's CDR3 is CASSLKGRLQETQYF. The CDR3 DNA sequence: TGTGCCAGCAGTCTAAAGGGGAGACTCCAGGAGACCCAGTACTTC.

This chain connects TRBV5-1 to TRBJ1-4; no reliable D call. This CDR3 is 15 amino acids long. Between the trimmed V and J ends, which lost 0 bases and 0 bases, there was a span of 6 bases. Germline V gives CDR1 SGHRS, CDR2 YFSETQ. Written as DNA, the CDR3 is TGCGCCAGCAGCTTGGGAAGTACAACTAATGAAAAACTGTTTTTT. This gives the protein CASSLGSTTNEKLFF.

This clonotype has a single count. V and J are TRBV24-1 and TRBJ1-4, with 9 bases lining up with TRBD1. The V segment lost 4 bases and the J segment 5 bases; nucleotides outside the gene matches: 4. This CDR3 has 15 amino acids. Germline values: CDR1 KGHDR, CDR2 SFDVKD. This CDR3 is CATSDRTGANEKLFF. CDR3 coding DNA: TGTGCCACCAGTGACCGGACAGGGGCGAATGAAAAACTGTTTTTT.

The chain carries TRBV3-1 and TRBJ2-2; D not resolved. CDR1 and CDR2 (germline): LGHDT, YNNKEL (reference sequence). CDR3 size: 13 residues. V was clipped by 4 bases and J by 7 bases, with 10 bases between them. For the CDR3, the DNA is TGTGCCAGCAGCCCCCGGTCGGACGGGGAGCTGTTTTTT. Protein sequence: CASSPRSDGELFF.

The chain joins TRBV20-1 to TRBJ2-3; 14 positions match TRBD2. Looked up from germline, CDR1 is DFQATT and CDR2 is SNEGSKA (reference sequence). This CDR3 is 12 amino acids long. The junction had 3 bases not matched to a gene; V was cut back by 7 bases and J by 9 bases. The CDR3 loop is CSERLAGGTQYF. Written as DNA, the CDR3 is TGCAGTGAAAGACTAGCGGGGGGGACGCAGTATTTT.

This clonotype was recorded a few times. The chain couples TRBV6-2 or TRBV6-3 to TRBJ1-2; D call uncertain. V was pared by 7 bases and J by 2 bases, with 11 bases between. Germline loops: CDR1 MNHEY, CDR2 SVGEGT. CDR3 length equals 13 residues. The CDR3 loop reads CASTPAGNYGYTF. The CDR3, as DNA: TGTGCCAGCACCCCCGCGGGCAACTATGGCTACACCTTC.

The chain recombines TRBV11-2 with TRBJ2-3; D is unresolved. The CDR3 loop spans 15 amino acids. Germline V gives CDR1 SGHAT, CDR2 FQNNGV. The V gene lost 2 bases and the J gene lost 4 bases, with 13 bases spanning the gap. CDR3: CASSLMQHGADTQYF. For the CDR3, the DNA is TGTGCCAGCAGCTTAATGCAGCATGGTGCAGATACGCAGTATTTT.

The chain joins TRBV25-1 to TRBJ1-1; 11 bases are a match to TRBD1. J gave up 3 bases and V 5 bases, and 5 bases lay outside the gene matches. The germline CDR1 and CDR2 sequences are MGHDK and SYGVNS. The CDR3 length is 15 residues. The DNA of the CDR3 is TGTGCCAGCAGTCTCCCGGACAGGGGGCACACTGAAGCTTTCTTT. Translated, it gives CASSLPDRGHTEAFF.

V and J are TRBV12-3 or TRBV12-4 and TRBJ2-7; D is uncertain. V dropped 3 bases and J dropped 3 bases, with 9 bases sitting between them. This CDR3 contains 13 residues. The CDR3 here is CASSFSLNYEQYF. In nucleotides, the CDR3 is TGTGCCAGCAGTTTCTCTTTAAACTACGAGCAGTACTTC.

The chain uses TRBV5-4 and TRBJ1-6; D is undetermined. This CDR3 has 15 amino acids. The V gene lost 4 bases and the J gene lost 8 bases, with 16 bases spanning the gap. From germline, CDR1 is SGHNT and CDR2 YYREEE (reference sequence). In DNA form, the CDR3 reads TGTGCCAGCAGCCCTGACCAGGCAGCGGATTCACCCCTCCACTTT. Protein product: CASSPDQAADSPLHF.

V is TRBV20-1 and J is TRBJ1-4; D not resolved. Germline CDR1 is DFQATT and CDR2 is SNEGSKA (reference sequence). CDR3 length: 14 residues. The V gene lost 3 bases and the J gene lost 0 bases, with 8 bases spanning the gap. The DNA for the CDR3 is TGCAGTGCTAGGCCGGTTGCAACTAATGAAAAACTGTTTTTT. This encodes CSARPVATNEKLFF.